One sample yielded the 9 T cell receptor beta chains listed below, sequenced in a study of blood T cell repertoires in COVID-19. Repertoires were generated with immunoSEQ multiplex PCR, while TCRdb's copy carries only in-frame clones and drops some. The data show about 140,000 clones, more than 60% seen once. The sample taken for sequencing was peripheral blood. These receptor sequences come from a woman between 55 and 75 years old with acute or convalescent COVID-19.

The CDR3 sequence: CAWSVEDEQYF. DNA for the CDR3: TGTGCCTGGAGTGTAGAGGACGAGCAGTACTTC. The V and J genes are TRBV30 and TRBJ2-7; D is ambiguous. CDR1 is GTSNPN, CDR2 SVGIG, per germline (reference sequence). There are 11 residues in the CDR3. Trimming pared 0 bases from V and 5 bases from J, leaving 5 bases between.

The chain carries TRBV9 and TRBJ2-1; 10 bases are a match to TRBD2. V was clipped by 4 bases and J by 2 bases; unmatched bases: 9. The CDR3 sequence is 17 residues long. Germline assignment: CDR1 SGDLS and CDR2 YYNGEE. DNA of the CDR3: TGTGCCAGCAGCCCGGGACTAGCGCTACTTACCTACAATGAGCAGTTCTTC. Its protein product is CASSPGLALLTYNEQFF.

The chain has TRBV28 and TRBJ1-1; D call uncertain. Per the germline V gene, CDR1 is MDHEN and CDR2 is SYDVKM. Trimming shortened V by 3 bases and J by 1 base, and 6 bases separated the two germline ends. This CDR3 is 13 amino acids long. The CDR3 coding sequence is TGTGCCAGCAGTTTCGTGTGGAACACTGAAGCTTTCTTT. Protein: CASSFVWNTEAFF.

This chain links TRBV18 with TRBJ2-7, with 7 nucleotides matching TRBD1. The CDR3 has 13 residues. Trimming removed 4 bases from V and 6 bases from J; junction bases left unmatched: 6. Germline lookup yields CDR1 KGHSH and CDR2 LQKENI. Here the CDR3 reads CASSQGALTEQYF. The CDR3, as DNA: TGTGCCAGCTCACAGGGGGCCCTGACCGAGCAGTACTTC.

The chain couples TRBV7-9 to TRBJ2-7; 9 nucleotides line up with TRBD2. Germline V gene data show CDR1 as SEHNR and CDR2 as FQNEAQ (reference sequence). The V segment lost 4 bases and the J segment 5 bases; nucleotides outside the gene matches: 9. This CDR3 region has 15 residues. The CDR3 is CASSYFSGGLNEQYF. CDR3 nucleotide sequence: TGTGCCAGCAGCTATTTTAGCGGGGGTTTGAACGAGCAGTACTTC.

The chain uses TRBV15 and TRBJ1-1; D is uncertain. Between the trimmed V and J ends, which lost 3 bases and 9 bases, there was a span of 17 bases. Germline loops: CDR1 LNHNV, CDR2 YYDKDF (reference sequence). The CDR3 runs 14 residues. The CDR3 here is CATSRKQQPNKAFF. CDR3 sequence (DNA): TGTGCCACCAGCAGGAAACAGCAACCGAATAAAGCTTTCTTT.

This chain joins TRBV9 and TRBJ2-7; D call uncertain. CDR3 length: 14 residues. V was pared by 0 bases and J by 6 bases, with 13 bases between. Per the germline V gene, CDR1 is SGDLS and CDR2 is YYNGEE. The DNA for the CDR3 is TGTGCCAGCAGCGTAGCGACTTCCAATAGCGAGCAGTACTTC. It translates to CASSVATSNSEQYF.

The rearrangement uses TRBV27 and TRBJ1-2; 7 bases map to TRBD1. The CDR3 consists of 17 residues. The germline V gene has CDR1 MNHEY and CDR2 SMNVEV (reference sequence). The trim removed 4 bases at V and 3 bases at J, leaving 14 bases unmatched. For the CDR3, the DNA is TGTGCCAGCAGTTCAACCGGAGCCGGGACAGATGACTATGGCTACACCTTC. It codes for CASSSTGAGTDDYGYTF.

The chain couples TRBV27 to TRBJ1-6, with 9 bases aligning to TRBD1. J gave up 9 bases and V 1 base, and 13 bases lay outside the gene matches. CDR3 length: 18 amino acids. CDR1 is MNHEY, CDR2 SMNVEV, per germline (reference sequence). This chain's CDR3 is CASSLLRDRGISSSPLHF. In DNA, the CDR3 is TGTGCCAGCAGTTTATTACGCGACAGGGGGATTTCTAGTTCACCCCTCCACTTT.